This T cell receptor (beta chain) was profiled in a study of T cell responses to AZD1222 COVID-19 vaccine. Broader study findings: Two AZD1222 administrations were followed by greater Spike-specific TCR breadth and depth.

Details on this clone: Its specificity is not known.

Looked up from germline, CDR1 is SGHVS and CDR2 is FQNEAQ. Losses at the gene ends were 4 bases for V and 6 bases for J; bases not matched to a gene: 5. The CDR3 length is 13 residues. Repertoires were generated with immunoSEQ multiplex PCR, while TCRdb's copy carries only in-frame clones and drops some. The profile shows about 180,000 clones, almost 90% of them singletons. Here the sequenced sample was peripheral blood, taken on day 0 of AZD1222 vaccination. The source of this sequence is an adult in good health. The chain combines TRBV7-8 with TRBJ2-7, with 8 bases aligning to TRBD2. This CDR3 is CASSSGLAGEQYF. The CDR3 region has the DNA TGTGCCAGCAGCTCCGGACTAGCTGGCGAGCAGTACTTC. Drawing the rest from reference TRBV7-8 and TRBJ2-7, the complete variable domain is GAGVSQSPRYKVAKRGQDVALRCDPISGHVSLFWYQQALGQGPEFLTYFQNEAQLDKSGLPSDRFFAERPEGSVSTLKIQRTQQEDSAVYLCASSSGLAGEQYFGPGTRLTVT.